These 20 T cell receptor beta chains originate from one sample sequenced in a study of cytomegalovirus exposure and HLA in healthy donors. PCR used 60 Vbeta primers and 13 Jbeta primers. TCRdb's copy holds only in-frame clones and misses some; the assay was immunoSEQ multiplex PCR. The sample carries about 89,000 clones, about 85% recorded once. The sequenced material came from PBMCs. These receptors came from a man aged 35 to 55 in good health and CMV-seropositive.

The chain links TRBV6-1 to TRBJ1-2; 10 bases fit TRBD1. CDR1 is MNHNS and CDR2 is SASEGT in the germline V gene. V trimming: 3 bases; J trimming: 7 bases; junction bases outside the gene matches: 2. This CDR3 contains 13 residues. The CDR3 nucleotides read TGTGCCAGCAGTGAGACAGGGGGCGGTGGCTACACCTTC. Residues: CASSETGGGGYTF.

CDR3 coding DNA: TGTGCCAGCAGGCCCAATCTTCAGGGGAAAGGCTACACCTTC. Its protein product is CASRPNLQGKGYTF. This rearrangement joins TRBV27 to TRBJ1-2; a weak D match, TRBD1 (6 bases). Between the trimmed V and J ends, which lost 6 bases and 8 bases, there was a span of 19 bases. Per the germline V gene, CDR1 is MNHEY and CDR2 is SMNVEV (reference sequence). The CDR3 has 14 amino acids.

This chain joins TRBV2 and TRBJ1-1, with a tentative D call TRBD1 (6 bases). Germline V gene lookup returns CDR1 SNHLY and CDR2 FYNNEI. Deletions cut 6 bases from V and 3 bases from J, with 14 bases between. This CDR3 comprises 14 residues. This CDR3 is CASREQGGDTEAFF. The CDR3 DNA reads TGTGCCAGCAGGGAACAGGGCGGAGACACTGAAGCTTTCTTT. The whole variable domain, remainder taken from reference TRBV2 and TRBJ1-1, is EPEVTQTPSHQVTQMGQEVILRCVPISNHLYFYWYRQILGQKVEFLVSFYNNEISEKSEIFDDQFSVERPDGSNFTLKIRSTKLEDSAMYFCASREQGGDTEAFFGQGTRLTVV.

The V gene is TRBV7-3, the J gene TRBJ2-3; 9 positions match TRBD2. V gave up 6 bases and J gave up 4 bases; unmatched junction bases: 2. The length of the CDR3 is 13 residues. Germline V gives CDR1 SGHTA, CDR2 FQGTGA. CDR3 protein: CASSSGSADTQYF. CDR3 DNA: TGTGCCAGCAGTAGCGGGAGCGCAGATACGCAGTATTTT.

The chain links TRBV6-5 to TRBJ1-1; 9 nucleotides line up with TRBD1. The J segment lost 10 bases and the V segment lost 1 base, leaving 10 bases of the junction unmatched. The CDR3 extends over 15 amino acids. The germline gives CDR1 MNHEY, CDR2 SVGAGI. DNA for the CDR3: TGTGCCAGCAGTTACTGGGGACAGGGAATTCCCCTAGCTTTCTTT. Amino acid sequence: CASSYWGQGIPLAFF.

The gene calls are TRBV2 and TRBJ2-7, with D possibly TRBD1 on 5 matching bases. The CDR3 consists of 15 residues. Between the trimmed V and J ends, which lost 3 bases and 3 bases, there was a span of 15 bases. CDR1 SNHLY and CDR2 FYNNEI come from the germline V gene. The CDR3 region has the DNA TGTGCCAGCAGTGAGGAGCAGGGTGGTGGCTACGAGCAGTACTTC. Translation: CASSEEQGGGYEQYF.

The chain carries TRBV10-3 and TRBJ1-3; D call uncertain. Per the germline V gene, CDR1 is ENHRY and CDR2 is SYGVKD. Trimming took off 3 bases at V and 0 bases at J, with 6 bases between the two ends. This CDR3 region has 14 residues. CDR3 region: CAISDWSSGNTIYF. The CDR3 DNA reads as TGTGCCATCAGTGATTGGAGCTCTGGAAACACCATATATTTT.

In DNA form, the CDR3 reads TGCGCCAGCAGCTTGTCGGGACAGGTCGGAGGCTACACCTTC. Translating gives CASSLSGQVGGYTF. The chain uses TRBV5-1 and TRBJ1-2; 8 bases align to TRBD1. J was trimmed by 8 bases and V by 1 base; bases with no gene match: 7. CDR1 SGHRS and CDR2 YFSETQ come from the germline V gene. The CDR3 runs to 14 residues.

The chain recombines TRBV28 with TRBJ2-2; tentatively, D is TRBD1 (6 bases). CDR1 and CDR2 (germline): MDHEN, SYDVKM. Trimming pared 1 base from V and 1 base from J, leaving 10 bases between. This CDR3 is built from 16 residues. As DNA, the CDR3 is TGTGCCAGCAGTTTATCAGGGGATCTGAACACCGGGGAGCTGTTTTTT. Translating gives CASSLSGDLNTGELFF.

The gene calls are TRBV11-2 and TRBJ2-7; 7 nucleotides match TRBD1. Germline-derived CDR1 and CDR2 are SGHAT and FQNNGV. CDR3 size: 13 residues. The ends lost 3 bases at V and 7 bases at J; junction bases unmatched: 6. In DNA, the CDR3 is TGTGCCAGCAGCTTCGGGACAGTGTCTGAGCAGTACTTC. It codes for CASSFGTVSEQYF.

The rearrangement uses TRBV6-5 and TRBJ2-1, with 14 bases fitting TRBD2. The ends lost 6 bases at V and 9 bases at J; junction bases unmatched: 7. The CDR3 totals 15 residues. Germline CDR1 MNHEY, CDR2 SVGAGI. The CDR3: CASSSGLAGGGEQFF. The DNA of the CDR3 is TGTGCCAGCAGCTCAGGACTAGCGGGGGGTGGTGAGCAGTTCTTC.

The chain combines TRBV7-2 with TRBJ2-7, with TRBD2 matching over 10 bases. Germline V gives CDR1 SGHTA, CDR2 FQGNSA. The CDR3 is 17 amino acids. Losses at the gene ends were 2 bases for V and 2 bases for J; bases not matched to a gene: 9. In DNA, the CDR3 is TGTGCCAGCAGCTTATCGTTAGCGGGAGGAACCCCCTACGAGCAGTACTTC. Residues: CASSLSLAGGTPYEQYF.

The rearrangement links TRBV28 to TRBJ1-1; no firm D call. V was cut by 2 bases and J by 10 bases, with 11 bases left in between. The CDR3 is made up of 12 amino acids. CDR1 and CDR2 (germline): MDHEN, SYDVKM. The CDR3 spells CASSLSKLRAFF. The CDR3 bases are TGTGCCAGCAGTTTAAGTAAGTTGCGAGCTTTCTTT. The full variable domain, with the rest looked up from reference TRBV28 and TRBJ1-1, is DVKVTQSSRYLVKRTGEKVFLECVQDMDHENMFWYRQDPGLGLRLIYFSYDVKMKEKGDIPEGYSVSREKKERFSLILESASTNQTSMYLCASSLSKLRAFFGQGTRLTVV.

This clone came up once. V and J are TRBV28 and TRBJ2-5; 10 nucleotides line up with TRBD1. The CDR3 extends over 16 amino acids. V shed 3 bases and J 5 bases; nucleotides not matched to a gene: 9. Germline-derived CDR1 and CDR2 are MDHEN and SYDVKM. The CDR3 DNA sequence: TGTGCCAGCAGTTTCCCCCGGACAGGGGGTCGGGAGACCCAGTACTTC. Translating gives CASSFPRTGGRETQYF.

CDR3 region: CASSKGTSGGGNEQFF. The CDR3 DNA follows: TGCGCCAGCAGCAAAGGGACTAGCGGGGGTGGGAATGAGCAGTTCTTC. This sequence joins TRBV4-1 and TRBJ2-1; TRBD2 aligns across 14 bases. The CDR3 loop spans 16 amino acids. With V trimmed by 5 bases and J by 7 bases, 7 bases remained unmatched. The germline gives CDR1 MGHRA, CDR2 YSYEKL.

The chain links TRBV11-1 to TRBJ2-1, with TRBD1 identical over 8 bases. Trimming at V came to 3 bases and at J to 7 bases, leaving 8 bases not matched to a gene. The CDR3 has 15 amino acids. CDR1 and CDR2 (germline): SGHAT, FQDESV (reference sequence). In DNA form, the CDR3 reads TGTGCCAGCAGCTTGCAGGGGGCGAGGTCGAATGAGCAGTTCTTC. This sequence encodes CASSLQGARSNEQFF.

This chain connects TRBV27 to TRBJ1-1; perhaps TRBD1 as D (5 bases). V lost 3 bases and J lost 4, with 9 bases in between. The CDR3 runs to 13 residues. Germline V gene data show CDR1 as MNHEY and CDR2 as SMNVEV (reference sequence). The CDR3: CASSFVQGTEAFF. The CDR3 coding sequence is TGTGCCAGCAGTTTCGTCCAGGGCACTGAAGCTTTCTTT.

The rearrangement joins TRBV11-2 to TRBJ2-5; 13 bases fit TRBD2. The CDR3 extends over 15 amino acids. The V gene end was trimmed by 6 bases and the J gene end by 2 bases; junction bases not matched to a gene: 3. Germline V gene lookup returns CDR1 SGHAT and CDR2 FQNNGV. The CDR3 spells CASRPLAGGQETQYF. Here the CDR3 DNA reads TGTGCCAGCAGGCCACTAGCGGGGGGGCAAGAGACCCAGTACTTC.

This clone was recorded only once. This CDR3 is CASSARQALGGNTIYF. In DNA form, the CDR3 reads TGTGCCAGCAGCGCCAGACAGGCGTTGGGTGGAAACACCATATATTTT. The V gene is TRBV9, the J gene TRBJ1-3; D might be TRBD1 (6 bases). CDR1 is SGDLS and CDR2 is YYNGEE in the germline V gene. The ends were cut back, 3 bases at V and 3 bases at J, with 16 bases in the middle. There are 16 residues in the CDR3.

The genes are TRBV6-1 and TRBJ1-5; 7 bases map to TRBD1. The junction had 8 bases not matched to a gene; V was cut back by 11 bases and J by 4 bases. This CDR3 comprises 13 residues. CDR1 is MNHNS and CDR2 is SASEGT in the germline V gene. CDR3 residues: CAGRSGQNQPQHF. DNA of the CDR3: TGTGCCGGACGCTCGGGACAGAATCAGCCCCAGCATTTT.